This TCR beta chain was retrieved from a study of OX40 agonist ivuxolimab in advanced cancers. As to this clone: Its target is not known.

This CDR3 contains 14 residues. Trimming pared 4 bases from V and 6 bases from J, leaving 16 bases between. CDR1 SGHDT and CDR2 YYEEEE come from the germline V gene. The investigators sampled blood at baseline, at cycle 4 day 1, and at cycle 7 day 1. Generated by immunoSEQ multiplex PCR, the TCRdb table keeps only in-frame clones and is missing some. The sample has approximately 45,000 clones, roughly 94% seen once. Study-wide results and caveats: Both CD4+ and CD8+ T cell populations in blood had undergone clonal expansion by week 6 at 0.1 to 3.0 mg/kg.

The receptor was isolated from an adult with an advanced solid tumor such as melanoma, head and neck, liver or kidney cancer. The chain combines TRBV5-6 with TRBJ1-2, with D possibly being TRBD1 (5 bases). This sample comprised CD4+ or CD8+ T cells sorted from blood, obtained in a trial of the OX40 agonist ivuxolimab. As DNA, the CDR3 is TGTGCCAGCAGCGACGGGACGGCCCAGCATGGCTACACCTTC. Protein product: CASSDGTAQHGYTF.